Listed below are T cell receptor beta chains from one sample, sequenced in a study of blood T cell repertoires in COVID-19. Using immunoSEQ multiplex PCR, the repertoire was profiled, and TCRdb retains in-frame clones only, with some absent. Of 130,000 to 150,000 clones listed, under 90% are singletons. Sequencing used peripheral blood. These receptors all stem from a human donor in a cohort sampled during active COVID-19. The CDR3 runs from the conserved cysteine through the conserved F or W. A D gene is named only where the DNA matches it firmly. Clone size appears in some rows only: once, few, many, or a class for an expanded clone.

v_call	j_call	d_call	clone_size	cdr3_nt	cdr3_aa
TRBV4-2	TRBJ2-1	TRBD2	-	TGTGCCAGCAGCCAAGCCCCCGGGAGGGATGAGCAGTTCTTC	CASSQAPGRDEQFF
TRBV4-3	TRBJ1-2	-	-	TGCGCCAGCAGCCAAGTGGGGGGGAAGGACTATGGCTACACCTTC	CASSQVGGKDYGYTF
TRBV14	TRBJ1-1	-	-	TGTGCCAGCAGCCACGGGTCGGTAGCTTTCTTT	CASSHGSVAFF
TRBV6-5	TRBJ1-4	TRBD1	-	TGTGCCAGCAGTTTCGGGACAGCTTATGAAAAACTGTTTTTT	CASSFGTAYEKLFF
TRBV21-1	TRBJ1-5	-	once	TGTGCCAGCAGCATCCGCCGGGACGACAGGTTCAAAAATAGCAATCAGCCCCAGCATTTT	CASSIRRDDRFKNSNQPQHF
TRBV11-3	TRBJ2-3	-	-	TGTGCCAGCAGTGGTTACGGGGAGGGGGCAGATACGCAGTATTTT	CASSGYGEGADTQYF
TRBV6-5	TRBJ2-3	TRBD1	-	TGTGCCAGCAGCCCCGGGACAGGGGGAAGGACGCAGTATTTT	CASSPGTGGRTQYF
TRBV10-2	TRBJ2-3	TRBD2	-	TGCGCCAGCAGTGAGTGGGCAGGCGGGGGGGTACATACGCAGTATTTT	CASSEWAGGGVHTQYF
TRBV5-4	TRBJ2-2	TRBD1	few	TGTGCCAGCAGCCGGATCACAGGGGCAGTACCCGGGGAGCTGTTTTTT	CASSRITGAVPGELFF
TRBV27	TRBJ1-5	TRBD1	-	TGTGCCAGCAGTTCGTCCCGGGACAGGTATCAGCCCCAGCATTTT	CASSSSRDRYQPQHF